The clone carrying this T cell receptor (beta chain) was recorded only once. Its cognate antigen is unknown. This sample was taken from a study of vaccination effects on CD4 cells after COVID-19. The CDR3 is 13 amino acids. Germline V CDR1 and CDR2: SGHNT, YYREEE (reference sequence). V was clipped by 5 bases and J by 7 bases; unmatched bases: 5. Sequenced by immunoSEQ multiplex PCR; TCRdb stores in-frame clones only, minus some. The top ten clones hold 20% to 30% of a sample with 20,000 to 25,000 clones, more than 65% of them seen once. Viral peptide pool expansion of antigen-specific CD4+ T cells preceded sequencing in the ViraFEST assay. Subsequent to a culture period of about ten days, CD4+ T cells were isolated. Previously uninfected by SARS-CoV-2, the vaccine recipients also showed negative nucleocapsid antibodies.

The V gene is TRBV5-4, the J gene TRBJ2-2; 7 positions match TRBD2. The sequence was collected from a human donor who received a COVID-19 vaccine. The input for sequencing was CD4+ T cells from PBMCs cultured with HCoV-NL63 spike peptides, taken before COVID-19 vaccination. Here the CDR3 reads CASSQGGGGELFF. The DNA for the CDR3 is TGTGCCAGCAGTCAGGGCGGGGGCGGGGAGCTGTTTTTT.